This T cell receptor (beta chain) was identified in a study of T cell repertoires and HLA-DP antigens. For the study at large: Two male donors and one female donor spanned ages 18-to-29 through 60-to-69.

V shed 6 bases and J 1 base; nucleotides not matched to a gene: 14. This CDR3 is built from 18 residues. Germline CDR1 and CDR2: SGHTA and FQGNSA. Amplification used primers for 54 TRBV and 13 TRBJ segments. Profiled with immunoSEQ multiplex PCR; TCRdb holds only in-frame clones, not every one. Of about 73,000 clones detected, about 80% appear once; the ten largest clones hold roughly 1.5%. CD4+ T cells, purified by negative selection, averaged approximately 98% purity. CD4+ T cells were isolated untouched, about 98% pure. About this clone: The antigen is undetermined.

The chain links TRBV7-2 to TRBJ2-3; 9 bases align to TRBD1. The TCR sequence derives from a man in his 60s in good health and CMV-seronegative. Input material: CD4+ T cells from PBMCs. As DNA, the CDR3 is TGTGCCAGCAGACCTACAGGGGGCTGGGGACTTCGCACAGATACGCAGTATTTT. The encoded protein is CASRPTGGWGLRTDTQYF. Supplemented by reference TRBV7-2 and TRBJ2-3, the full variable domain reads GAGVSQSPSNKVTEKGKDVELRCDPISGHTALYWYRQSLGQGLEFLIYFQGNSAPDKSGLPSDRFSAERTGGSVSTLTIQRTQQEDSAVYLCASRPTGGWGLRTDTQYFGPGTRLTVL.